This T cell receptor beta chain emerged from a study of blood T cell repertoires in COVID-19. About the study: From the United States, Italy and Spain came samples of acute and convalescent COVID-19. Sample material is recorded as cDNA or gDNA derived from T cells, B-cell-depleted T cells, or PBMCs.

Source study methods: Amplification of reference gene primers was used by the study to estimate nucleated cell counts. Profiling relied on immunoSEQ multiplex PCR, and the TCRdb table lists in-frame clones only, not all of them. Clone size and V and J calls were adopted from that table, with D and trimming inferred from the DNA. The sample yields about 18,000 clones, roughly nine tenths seen once. This CDR3 spans 15 amino acids. V was pared by 7 bases and J by 1 base, with 5 bases of the junction left unmatched. Looked up from germline, CDR1 is ENHRY and CDR2 is SYGVKD. On this clone itself: Distinct nucleotide sequences in the sample also encode this CDR3.

This clonotype was obtained from a man aged 55 to 70 with active COVID-19. Specimen: peripheral blood. V usage is TRBV10-3 and J usage is TRBJ2-5; 11 bases agree with TRBD2. For the CDR3, the DNA is TGTGCCATCACCCCGGGACTAGCGGTCCAAGAGACCCAGTACTTC. Translation gives CAITPGLAVQETQYF.